This TCR beta chain emerged from a study of blood T cell repertoires in COVID-19. Study as a whole: Acute and convalescent COVID-19 specimens originated in the United States, Italy and Spain. Sample material is recorded as cDNA or gDNA derived from T cells, B-cell-depleted T cells, or PBMCs.

Germline CDR1 is MRHNA and CDR2 is SNTAGT. The CDR3 contains 14 residues. The V segment lost 6 bases and the J segment 2 bases; nucleotides outside the gene matches: 3. Per the original methods: Researchers report that nucleated cell counts were estimated from reference gene primer amplification. Measured with immunoSEQ multiplex PCR; TCRdb has only the in-frame clones, and not every one. V and J calls and clone size are copied from that table; D and trimming were computed from the DNA. The table records about 670,000 clones, 80% to 90% of them present only once. This receptor was taken from a woman aged 18-29 years with acute or convalescent COVID-19. The sequenced sample was peripheral blood. This sequence joins TRBV6-4 and TRBJ2-2, with TRBD1 matching over 7 bases. The CDR3 region has the DNA TGTGCCAGCAGGACAGGGATAAACACCGGGGAGCTGTTTTTT. Its translation is CASRTGINTGELFF.